This T cell receptor (beta chain) was captured by sequencing in a study of control samples from healthy donors and cancer patients. This table comes from immunoSEQ multiplex PCR, and its TCRdb copy is limited to in-frame clones, with some not included. The sample carries under 150,000 clones, more than 90% recorded once. The CDR3 sequence is 13 residues long. V gave up 2 bases and J gave up 3 bases, with 7 bases separating them. Germline V gene sequence: CDR1 LNHNV, CDR2 YYDKDF (reference sequence). The TCR originated in a man aged 25 to 45 in good health. The chain is built from TRBV15 and TRBJ1-2; D remains unclear. Sequenced: blood. The CDR3 nucleotides are TGTGCCACCAGCAGACAGACCGACTATGGCTACACCTTC. Translating it yields CATSRQTDYGYTF.